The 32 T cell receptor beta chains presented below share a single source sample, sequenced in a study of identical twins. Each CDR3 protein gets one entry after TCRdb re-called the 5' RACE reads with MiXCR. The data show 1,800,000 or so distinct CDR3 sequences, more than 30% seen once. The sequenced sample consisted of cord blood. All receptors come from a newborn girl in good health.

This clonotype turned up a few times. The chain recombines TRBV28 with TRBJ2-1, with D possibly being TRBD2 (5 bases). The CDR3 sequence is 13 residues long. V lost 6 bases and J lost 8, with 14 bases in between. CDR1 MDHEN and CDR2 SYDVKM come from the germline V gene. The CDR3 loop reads CASSPIGGHEQFF. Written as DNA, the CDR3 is TGTGCCAGCAGCCCCATAGGAGGCCATGAGCAGTTCTTC.

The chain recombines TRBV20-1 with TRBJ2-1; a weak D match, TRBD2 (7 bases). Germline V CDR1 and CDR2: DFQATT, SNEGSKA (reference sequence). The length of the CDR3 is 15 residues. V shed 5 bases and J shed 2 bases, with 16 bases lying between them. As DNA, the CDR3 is TGCAGTGCTTTAGGGGGGGGGCCTACCTACAATGAGCAGTTCTTC. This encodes CSALGGGPTYNEQFF.

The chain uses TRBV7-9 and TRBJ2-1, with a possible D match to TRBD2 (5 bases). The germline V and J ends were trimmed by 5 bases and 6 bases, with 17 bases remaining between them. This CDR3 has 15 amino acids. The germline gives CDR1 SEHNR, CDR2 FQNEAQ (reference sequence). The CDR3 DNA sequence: TGTGCCAGCAGCCATAGTAGCGCCGTAGGCAATGAGCAGTTCTTC. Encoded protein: CASSHSSAVGNEQFF.

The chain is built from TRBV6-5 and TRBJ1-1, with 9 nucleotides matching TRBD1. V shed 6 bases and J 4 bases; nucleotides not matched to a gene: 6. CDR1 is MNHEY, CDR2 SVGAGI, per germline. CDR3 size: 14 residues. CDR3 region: CASSPNRGPTEAFF. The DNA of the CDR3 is TGTGCCAGCAGCCCGAACAGGGGGCCCACTGAAGCTTTCTTT.

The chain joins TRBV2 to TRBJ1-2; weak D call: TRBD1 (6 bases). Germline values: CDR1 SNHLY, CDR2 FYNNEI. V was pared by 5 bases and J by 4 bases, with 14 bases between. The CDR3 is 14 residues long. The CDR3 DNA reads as TGTGCCAGCAGTCAAGGACAGTGGGGCTATGGCTACACCTTC. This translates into CASSQGQWGYGYTF.

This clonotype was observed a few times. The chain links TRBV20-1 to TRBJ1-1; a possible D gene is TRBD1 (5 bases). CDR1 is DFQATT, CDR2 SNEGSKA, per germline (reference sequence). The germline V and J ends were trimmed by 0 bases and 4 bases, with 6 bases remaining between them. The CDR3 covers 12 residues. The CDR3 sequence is CSAREGLTEAFF. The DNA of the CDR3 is TGCAGTGCTAGAGAGGGGCTCACTGAAGCTTTCTTT.

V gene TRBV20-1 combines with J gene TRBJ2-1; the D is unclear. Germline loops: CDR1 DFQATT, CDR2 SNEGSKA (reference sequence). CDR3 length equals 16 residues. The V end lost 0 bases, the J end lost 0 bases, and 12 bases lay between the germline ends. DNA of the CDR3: TGCAGTGCTAGAGATCTCGCGCGAGGCTCCTACAATGAGCAGTTCTTC. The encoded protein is CSARDLARGSYNEQFF.

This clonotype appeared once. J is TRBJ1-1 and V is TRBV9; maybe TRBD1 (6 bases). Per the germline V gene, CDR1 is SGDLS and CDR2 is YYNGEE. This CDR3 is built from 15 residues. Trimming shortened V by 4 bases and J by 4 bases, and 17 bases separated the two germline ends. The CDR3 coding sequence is TGTGCCAGCAGCCCCCGAGGCAGGGGAAGCACTGAAGCTTTCTTT. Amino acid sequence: CASSPRGRGSTEAFF.

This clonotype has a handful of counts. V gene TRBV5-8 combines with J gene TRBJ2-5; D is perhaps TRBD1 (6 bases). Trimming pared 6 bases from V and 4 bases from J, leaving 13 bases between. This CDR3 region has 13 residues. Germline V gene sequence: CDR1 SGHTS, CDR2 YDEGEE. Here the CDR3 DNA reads TGTGCCAGCAACTGGGTCAGGGGAGAGACCCAGTACTTC. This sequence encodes CASNWVRGETQYF.

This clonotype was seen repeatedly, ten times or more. The CDR3: CASRGLAKNIQYF. The CDR3 nucleotides read TGTGCCAGCAGGGGACTAGCCAAAAACATTCAGTACTTC. This chain connects TRBV11-2 to TRBJ2-4; a possible D gene is TRBD2 (6 bases). Germline-derived CDR1 and CDR2 are SGHAT and FQNNGV. V was cut by 6 bases and J by 0 bases, with 6 bases left in between. The CDR3 is 13 residues long.

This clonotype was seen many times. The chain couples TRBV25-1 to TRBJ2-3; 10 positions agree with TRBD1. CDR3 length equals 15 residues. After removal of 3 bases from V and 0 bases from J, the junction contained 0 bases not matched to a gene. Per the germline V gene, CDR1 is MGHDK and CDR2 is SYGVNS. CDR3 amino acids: CASSEGQGSTDTQYF. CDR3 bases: TGTGCCAGCAGTGAGGGACAGGGGAGCACAGATACGCAGTATTTT.

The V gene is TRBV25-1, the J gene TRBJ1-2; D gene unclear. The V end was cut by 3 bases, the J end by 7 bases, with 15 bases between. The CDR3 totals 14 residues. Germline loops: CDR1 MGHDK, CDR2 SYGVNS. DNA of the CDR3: TGTGCCAGCAGTGAGGAGGCAGATATAGGTGGCTACACCTTC. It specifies CASSEEADIGGYTF.

The CDR3 is CASSAPSGRSYNEQFF. CDR3 DNA: TGTGCCAGCAGTGCCCCTAGCGGGAGGTCCTACAATGAGCAGTTCTTC. The chain couples TRBV25-1 to TRBJ2-1; 11 bases fit TRBD2. V lost 4 bases to trimming and J lost 1 base; unmatched junction nucleotides: 3. Germline values: CDR1 MGHDK, CDR2 SYGVNS. The CDR3 consists of 16 residues.

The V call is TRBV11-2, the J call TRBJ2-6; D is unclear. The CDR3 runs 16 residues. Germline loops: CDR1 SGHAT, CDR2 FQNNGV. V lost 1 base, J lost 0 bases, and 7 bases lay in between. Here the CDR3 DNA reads TGTGCCAGCAGCTTAGCTCCCAGCTCTGGGGCCAACGTCCTGACTTTC. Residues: CASSLAPSSGANVLTF.

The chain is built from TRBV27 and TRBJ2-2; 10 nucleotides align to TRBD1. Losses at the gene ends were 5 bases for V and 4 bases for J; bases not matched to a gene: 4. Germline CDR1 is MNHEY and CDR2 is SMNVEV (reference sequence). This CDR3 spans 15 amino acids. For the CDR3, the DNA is TGTGCCAGCAGTCCCCGGGACAGGGGCACCGGGGAGCTGTTTTTT. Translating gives CASSPRDRGTGELFF.

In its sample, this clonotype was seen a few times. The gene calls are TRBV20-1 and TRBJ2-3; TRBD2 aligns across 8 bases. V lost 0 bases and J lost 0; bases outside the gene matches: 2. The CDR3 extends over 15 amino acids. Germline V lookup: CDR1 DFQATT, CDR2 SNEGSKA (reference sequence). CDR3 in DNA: TGCAGTGCTAGAGAGGCTAGCGGGAGCACAGATACGCAGTATTTT. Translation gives CSAREASGSTDTQYF.

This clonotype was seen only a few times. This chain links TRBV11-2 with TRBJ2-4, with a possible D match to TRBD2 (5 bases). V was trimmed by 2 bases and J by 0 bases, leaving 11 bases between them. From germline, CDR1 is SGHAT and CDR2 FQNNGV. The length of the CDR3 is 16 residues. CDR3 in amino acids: CASSLSAVLAKNIQYF. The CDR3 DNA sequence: TGTGCCAGCAGCTTATCAGCGGTACTAGCCAAAAACATTCAGTACTTC.

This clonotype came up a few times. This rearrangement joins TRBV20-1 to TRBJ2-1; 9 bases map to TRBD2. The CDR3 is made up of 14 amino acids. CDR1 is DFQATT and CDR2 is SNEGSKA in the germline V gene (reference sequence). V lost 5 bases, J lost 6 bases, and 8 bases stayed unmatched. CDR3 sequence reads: CSAPGLAAANEQFF. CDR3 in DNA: TGCAGTGCTCCGGGACTAGCAGCCGCCAATGAGCAGTTCTTC.

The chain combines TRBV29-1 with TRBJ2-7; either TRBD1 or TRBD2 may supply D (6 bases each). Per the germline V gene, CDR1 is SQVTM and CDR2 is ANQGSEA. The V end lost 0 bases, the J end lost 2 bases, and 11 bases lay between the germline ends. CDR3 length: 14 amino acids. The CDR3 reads CSVEDRGPAYEQYF. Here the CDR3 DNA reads TGCAGCGTTGAAGATCGGGGGCCGGCCTACGAGCAGTACTTC.

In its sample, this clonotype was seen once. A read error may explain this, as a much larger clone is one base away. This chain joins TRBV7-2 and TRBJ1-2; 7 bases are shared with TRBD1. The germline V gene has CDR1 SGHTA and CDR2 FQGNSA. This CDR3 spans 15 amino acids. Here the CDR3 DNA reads TGTGCCTGCAGCTTAGCAAGGGGGCGGAACTATGGCTACACCTTC. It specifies CACSLARGRNYGYTF.

CDR3 residues: CASIGQDSYEQYF. CDR3 DNA: TGTGCCAGCATAGGTCAGGACTCCTACGAGCAGTACTTC. The chain uses TRBV2 and TRBJ2-7; D not resolved. The ends were cut back, 7 bases at V and 0 bases at J, with 10 bases in the middle. This CDR3 has 13 residues. The germline gives CDR1 SNHLY, CDR2 FYNNEI.

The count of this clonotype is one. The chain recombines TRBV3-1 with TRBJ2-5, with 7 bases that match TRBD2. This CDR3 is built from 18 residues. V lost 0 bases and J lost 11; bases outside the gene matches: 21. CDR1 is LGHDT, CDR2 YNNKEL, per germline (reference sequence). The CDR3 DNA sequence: TGTGCCAGCAGCCAAGATAGATTCCGGGAGGATCCCTACAATGAGCAGTACTTC. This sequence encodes CASSQDRFREDPYNEQYF.

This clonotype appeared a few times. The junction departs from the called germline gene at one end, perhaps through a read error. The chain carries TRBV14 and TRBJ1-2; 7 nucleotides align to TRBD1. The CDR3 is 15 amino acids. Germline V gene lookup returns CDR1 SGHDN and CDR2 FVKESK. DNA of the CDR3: TGTGTCAGCAGCCAAGATCCCGGGACAGTGGTAGGAGGCACCTTC. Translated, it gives CVSSQDPGTVVGGTF.

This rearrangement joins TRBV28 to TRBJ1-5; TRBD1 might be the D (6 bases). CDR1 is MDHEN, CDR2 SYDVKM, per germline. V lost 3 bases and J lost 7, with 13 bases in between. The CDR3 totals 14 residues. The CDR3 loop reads CASSFLPGGQPQHF. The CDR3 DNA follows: TGTGCCAGCAGTTTTCTACCGGGGGGCCAGCCCCAGCATTTT.

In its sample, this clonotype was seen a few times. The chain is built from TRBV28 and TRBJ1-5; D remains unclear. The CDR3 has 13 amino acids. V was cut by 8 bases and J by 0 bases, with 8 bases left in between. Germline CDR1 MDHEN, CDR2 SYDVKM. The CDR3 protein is CASCGNSNQPQHF. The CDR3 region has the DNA TGTGCCAGCTGCGGGAATAGCAATCAGCCCCAGCATTTT.

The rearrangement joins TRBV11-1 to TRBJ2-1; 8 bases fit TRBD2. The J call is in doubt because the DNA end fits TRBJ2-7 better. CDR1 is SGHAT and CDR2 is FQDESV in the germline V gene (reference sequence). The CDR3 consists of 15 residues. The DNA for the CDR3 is TGTGCCAGCAGCCAACGGGGGGGCTCCTACAATGAGCAGTACTTC. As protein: CASSQRGGSYNEQYF.

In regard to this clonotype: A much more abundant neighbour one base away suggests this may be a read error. The CDR3 coding sequence is TGTGCCGGCAGCCAAGAAATCGTAGGGACGCCCTTCTGGACGCAGTATTTT. Protein: CAGSQEIVGTPFWTQYF. V is TRBV4-2 and J is TRBJ2-3; either TRBD1 or TRBD2 may fit D (5 bases each). Germline V gene sequence: CDR1 LGHNA, CDR2 YNFKEQ. CDR3 length: 17 amino acids.

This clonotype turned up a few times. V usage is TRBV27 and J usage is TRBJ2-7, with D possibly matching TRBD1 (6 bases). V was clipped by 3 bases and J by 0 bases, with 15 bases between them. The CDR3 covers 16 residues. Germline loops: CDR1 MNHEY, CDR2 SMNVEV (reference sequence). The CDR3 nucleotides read TGTGCCAGCAGTTTGCCCGGGACACCGAGCTCCTACGAGCAGTACTTC. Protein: CASSLPGTPSSYEQYF.

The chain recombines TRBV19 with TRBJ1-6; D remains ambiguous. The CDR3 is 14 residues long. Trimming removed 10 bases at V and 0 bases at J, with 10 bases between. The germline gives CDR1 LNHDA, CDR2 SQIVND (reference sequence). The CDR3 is CATGPGSYNSPLHF. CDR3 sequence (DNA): TGTGCCACCGGCCCAGGCTCCTATAATTCACCCCTCCACTTT.

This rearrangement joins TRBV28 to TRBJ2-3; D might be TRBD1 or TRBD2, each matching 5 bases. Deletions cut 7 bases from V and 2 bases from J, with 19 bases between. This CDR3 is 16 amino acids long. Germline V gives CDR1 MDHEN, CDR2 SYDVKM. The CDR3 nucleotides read TGTGCCAGCACCCCGCCCGGGACCATACACACAGATACGCAGTATTTT. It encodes CASTPPGTIHTDTQYF.

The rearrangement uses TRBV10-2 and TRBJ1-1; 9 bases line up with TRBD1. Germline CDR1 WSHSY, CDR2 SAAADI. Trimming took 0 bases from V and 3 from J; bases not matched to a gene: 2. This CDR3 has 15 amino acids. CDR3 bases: TGCGCCAGCAGTGAGTCGACAGGGGGTTACACTGAAGCTTTCTTT. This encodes CASSESTGGYTEAFF.

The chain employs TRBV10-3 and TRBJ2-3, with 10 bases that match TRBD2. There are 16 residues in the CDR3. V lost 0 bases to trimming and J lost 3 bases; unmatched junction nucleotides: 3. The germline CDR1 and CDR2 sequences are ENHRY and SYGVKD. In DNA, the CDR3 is TGTGCCATCAGTGAGTCCGCTAGCGGGAGTACAGATACGCAGTATTTT. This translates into CAISESASGSTDTQYF.